A single sample is the source of the 29 T cell receptor beta chains below, sequenced in a study of quantifying T cell responses using KT2 cells. Turning to the study itself: RNA was reverse transcribed with TCR alpha and beta constant-region primers.

A single-stranded UMI oligo with SP2 sequence was ligated to cDNA 3' ends. An equimolar mix of RC1.1 and RC1.2 primed the beta chain across TRBC1 and TRBC2. TCRdb reprocessed the UMI-ligation and nested PCR reads with MiXCR, giving one entry per CDR3 protein. The profile shows about 33,000 distinct CDR3 sequences, around 10% of them singletons. The source material was PBMCs spiked with cells of the T cell clone KT2. These receptor sequences come from a human donor.

CDR3 amino acids: CSVPGGVNTGELFF. The CDR3 DNA follows: TGCAGCGTTCCCGGGGGGGTTAACACCGGGGAGCTGTTTTTT. The chain uses TRBV29-1 and TRBJ2-2; the match to TRBD2 covers 8 bases. The CDR3 is 14 amino acids. The V gene's germline CDR1 is SQVTM and CDR2 ANQGSEA. V lost 5 bases and J lost 2; bases outside the gene matches: 4.

This chain joins TRBV20-1 and TRBJ2-3, with 10 bases aligning to TRBD2. J was trimmed by 2 bases and V by 3 bases; bases with no gene match: 8. The CDR3 totals 16 residues. Germline-derived CDR1 and CDR2 are DFQATT and SNEGSKA (reference sequence). In nucleotides, the CDR3 is TGCAGTGCTAGGGGGCTAGCGGGGGCCCTCACAGATACGCAGTATTTT. Its protein is CSARGLAGALTDTQYF.

The sample holds many counts of this clonotype. The rearrangement joins TRBV3-1 to TRBJ2-3, with D possibly being TRBD1 or TRBD2 (5 bases each). The germline V gene encodes CDR1 LGHDT and CDR2 YNNKEL (reference sequence). CDR3 size: 17 residues. V lost 0 bases and J 1 base, leaving 14 bases between the germline ends. Here the CDR3 DNA reads TGTGCCAGCAGCCAAGATCATTTAGGGGACCGCACAGATACGCAGTATTTT. It is translated as CASSQDHLGDRTDTQYF.

This clonotype was observed a few times. The chain combines TRBV18 with TRBJ1-6; the D gene is possibly TRBD1 (6 bases). Germline V CDR1 and CDR2: KGHSH, LQKENI. V lost 4 bases to trimming and J lost 7 bases, with 11 bases between them. The CDR3 contains 14 residues. DNA of the CDR3: TGTGCCAGCTCACAGGACAGTAACAATTCACCCCTCCACTTT. Translation gives CASSQDSNNSPLHF.

In its sample, this clonotype was seen many times. The genes are TRBV20-1 and TRBJ2-1; TRBD2 matches 11 bases. Trimming cost V 3 bases and J 3 bases; bases outside gene matches: 7. CDR1 and CDR2 (germline): DFQATT, SNEGSKA (reference sequence). There are 16 residues in the CDR3. CDR3 protein: CSASPASGRNYNEQFF. The CDR3 coding sequence is TGCAGTGCTAGTCCTGCTAGCGGGAGGAACTACAATGAGCAGTTCTTC.

Remarks on this clonotype: Since a much larger clone is just one base distant, this may be a read error. The chain combines TRBV27 with TRBJ2-7, with 10 nucleotides matching TRBD2. The CDR3 is 16 amino acids. The V and J ends lost 6 bases and 7 bases, in that order; junction bases with no gene match: 15. Germline V lookup: CDR1 MNHEY, CDR2 SMNVEV (reference sequence). In nucleotides, the CDR3 is TGTGCCAGCAGAACTAGCGGGGCTTTCCGGGGGGGGGAGCAGTACTTC. Translation gives CASRTSGAFRGGEQYF.

This clonotype has ten or more counts. The chain couples TRBV15 to TRBJ1-1, with a possible D match to TRBD1 (5 bases). The CDR3 extends over 14 amino acids. The V gene's germline CDR1 is LNHNV and CDR2 YYDKDF (reference sequence). The V gene lost 8 bases and the J gene lost 6 bases, with 19 bases spanning the gap. Written as DNA, the CDR3 is TGTGCCACCTCTAGAGGGGCAGGCTTACCTGAAGCTTTCTTT. Its protein product is CATSRGAGLPEAFF.

This clonotype was detected many times. The V gene is TRBV15, the J gene TRBJ2-6; D remains ambiguous. The length of the CDR3 is 14 residues. Deletions cut 0 bases from V and 4 bases from J, with 4 bases between. Germline-derived CDR1 and CDR2 are LNHNV and YYDKDF (reference sequence). CDR3 sequence reads: CATSRDSGANVLTF. The CDR3 nucleotides read TGTGCCACCAGCAGAGATTCAGGGGCCAACGTCCTGACTTTC.

This clonotype was counted only a few times. The chain links TRBV2 to TRBJ1-6; D is possibly TRBD1 (5 bases). The ends were cut back, 6 bases at V and 7 bases at J, with 16 bases in the middle. The CDR3 is made up of 15 amino acids. From germline, CDR1 is SNHLY and CDR2 FYNNEI. For the CDR3, the DNA is TGTGCCAGCAGCCCCACAACGGACACCAATTCACCCCTCCACTTT. Its protein product is CASSPTTDTNSPLHF.

This clonotype was seen ten or more times. The chain employs TRBV21-1 and TRBJ1-6; TRBD1 was called by the table and not checked on the DNA. TRBV21-1 is an annotated pseudogene. This CDR3 has 16 residues. CDR3 loop: CASFVPGRGISSPLHF. CDR3 nucleotide sequence: TGTGCCAGCTTCGTTCCCGGGAGAGGTATTAGTTCACCCCTCCACTTT.

The sample holds a few counts of this clonotype. Here the CDR3 DNA reads TGTGCCAGCAGCTCAAGGCGACTAGCGGTAACAGATACGCAGTATTTT. This encodes CASSSRRLAVTDTQYF. The chain carries TRBV11-2 and TRBJ2-3; 9 bases match TRBD2. The CDR3 has 16 residues. Germline V lookup: CDR1 SGHAT, CDR2 FQNNGV. Trimming took 4 bases from V and 3 from J; bases not matched to a gene: 8.

The genes are TRBV4-1 and TRBJ2-3; 10 bases align to TRBD1. The CDR3 sequence is 19 residues long. Trimming at V came to 2 bases and at J to 5 bases, leaving 16 bases not matched to a gene. Germline CDR1 is MGHRA and CDR2 is YSYEKL. DNA of the CDR3: TGCGCCAGCAGCCAATCCGGGACAGGGGCCTCTCTGGGGAAAGATACGCAGTATTTT. Translation gives CASSQSGTGASLGKDTQYF.

The gene calls are TRBV2 and TRBJ1-4; maybe TRBD1 (5 bases). This CDR3 is 14 amino acids long. The V gene's germline CDR1 is SNHLY and CDR2 FYNNEI. Trimming pared 4 bases from V and 5 bases from J, leaving 11 bases between. CDR3 residues: CASSGGVQNEKLFF. Here the CDR3 DNA reads TGTGCCAGCAGTGGGGGCGTTCAAAATGAAAAACTGTTTTTT.

This clonotype came up many times. The chain joins TRBV21-1 to TRBJ2-7; the table's D gene call, TRBD1, was not cross checked with the DNA. TRBV21-1 is tagged as a pseudogene. This CDR3 spans 13 amino acids. The CDR3 DNA sequence: TGTGCCAGCAGCAAAATACCTGTATACGAGCAGTACTTC. Protein product: CASSKIPVYEQYF.

This clonotype has ten or more counts. The genes are TRBV19 and TRBJ2-3; 12 positions agree with TRBD2. The ends lost 6 bases at V and 5 bases at J; junction bases unmatched: 9. In germline, CDR1 is LNHDA, CDR2 SQIVND (reference sequence). The CDR3 runs 16 residues. CDR3 in amino acids: CASRIVLAGGEDTQYF. The CDR3 bases are TGTGCCAGTAGGATTGTTCTAGCGGGGGGGGAAGATACGCAGTATTTT.

This clonotype was recorded at least ten times. The chain links TRBV4-2 to TRBJ2-7; D gene ambiguous. There are 15 residues in the CDR3. CDR1 is LGHNA, CDR2 YNFKEQ, per germline. With 1 base removed from V and 2 bases from J, the gap between germline ends came to 12 bases. CDR3 DNA: TGTGCCAGCAGCCAAGCGCAAGCCGGAGCCTACGAGCAGTACTTC. Amino acid sequence: CASSQAQAGAYEQYF.

This clonotype was seen repeatedly, ten times or more. The gene calls are TRBV5-1 and TRBJ2-1, with TRBD2 matching 13 bases. The CDR3 contains 15 residues. After removal of 4 bases from V and 8 bases from J, the junction contained 6 bases not matched to a gene. Germline V gene lookup returns CDR1 SGHRS and CDR2 YFSETQ. CDR3 sequence reads: CASSTGLAGVDEQFF. CDR3 sequence (DNA): TGCGCCAGCAGCACCGGACTAGCGGGAGTAGATGAGCAGTTCTTC.

The CDR3 DNA sequence: TGCGCCAGCAGCACTACAGGGTCGGGCACTGAAGCTTTCTTT. Residues: CASSTTGSGTEAFF. This chain connects TRBV5-1 to TRBJ1-1; tentative D call: TRBD1 (6 bases). V was pared by 4 bases and J by 4 bases, with 14 bases between. The CDR3 is made up of 14 amino acids. Germline V gene lookup returns CDR1 SGHRS and CDR2 YFSETQ.

This clonotype is large in the sample. The rearrangement links TRBV20-1 to TRBJ2-7, with D possibly TRBD1 on 6 matching bases. Trimming took 5 bases from V and 6 from J, leaving 20 bases between them. The CDR3 length is 14 residues. Germline V lookup: CDR1 DFQATT, CDR2 SNEGSKA (reference sequence). This CDR3 is CSASRQAATSEQYF. Written as DNA, the CDR3 is TGCAGTGCTTCTCGACAGGCGGCGACCTCCGAGCAGTACTTC.

Ten or more counts support this clonotype. The chain recombines TRBV29-1 with TRBJ1-2; no firm D call. The CDR3 runs to 16 residues. Trimming shortened V by 0 bases and J by 0 bases, and 14 bases separated the two germline ends. Germline CDR1 SQVTM, CDR2 ANQGSEA. The CDR3 protein is CSVEDLDSRTNYGYTF. The CDR3 nucleotides are TGCAGCGTTGAAGATTTGGACTCAAGGACTAACTATGGCTACACCTTC.

This clonotype was seen repeatedly, ten times or more. The V call is TRBV29-1, the J call TRBJ2-1, with D perhaps TRBD2 (6 bases). Germline V gene data show CDR1 as SQVTM and CDR2 as ANQGSEA. This CDR3 spans 13 amino acids. V was cut by 5 bases and J by 0 bases, with 8 bases left in between. The CDR3 DNA sequence: TGCAGCGTTCGGGGGAGCTCCTACAATGAGCAGTTCTTC. Amino acid sequence: CSVRGSSYNEQFF.

This clonotype was picked up many times. The J gene is TRBJ1-5, the V gene TRBV6-6; D ambiguous. Germline lookup yields CDR1 MNHNY and CDR2 SVGAGI (reference sequence). This CDR3 spans 12 amino acids. V lost 0 bases and J 8 bases, leaving 5 bases between the germline ends. The CDR3 nucleotides are TGTGCCAGCAGTTACTCGTATGAGCCCCAGCATTTT. Amino acid sequence: CASSYSYEPQHF.

This clonotype has just a few counts. The rearrangement links TRBV14 to TRBJ2-3; maybe TRBD2 (5 bases). The CDR3 has 18 amino acids. Trimming pared 3 bases from V and 4 bases from J, leaving 23 bases between. Germline V gene data show CDR1 as SGHDN and CDR2 as FVKESK. CDR3 residues: CASSHGPWESEESDTQYF. The CDR3 coding sequence is TGTGCCAGCAGCCACGGCCCGTGGGAGAGTGAGGAGTCAGATACGCAGTATTTT. Filled out from reference TRBV14 and TRBJ2-3, the complete variable domain reads EAGVTQFPSHSVIEKGQTVTLRCDPISGHDNLYWYRRVMGKEIKFLLHFVKESKQDESGMPNNRFLAERTGGTYSTLKVQPAELEDSGVYFCASSHGPWESEESDTQYFGPGTRLTVL.

This chain joins TRBV7-2 and TRBJ1-6; unclear D gene. V lost 1 base and J 8 bases, leaving 12 bases between the germline ends. Germline-derived CDR1 and CDR2 are SGHTA and FQGNSA. CDR3 length: 15 residues. DNA of the CDR3: TGTGCCAGCAGCTTAGACAGTCCACCGTATTCACCCCTCCACTTT. Protein product: CASSLDSPPYSPLHF.

This clonotype was recorded a few times. The CDR3 sequence is CASRKKPGQSSGNTIYF. CDR3 DNA: TGTGCCAGTAGGAAAAAACCGGGCCAGAGCTCTGGAAACACCATATATTTT. The chain has TRBV19 and TRBJ1-3; D is unclear. Germline CDR1 reads LNHDA; CDR2 reads SQIVND (reference sequence). The CDR3 runs to 17 residues. Trimming pared 6 bases from V and 0 bases from J, leaving 18 bases between.

This clonotype was counted many times. The genes are TRBV13 and TRBJ1-3; D unclear. Trimming cost V 5 bases and J 3 bases, with 8 bases left between them. Germline assignment: CDR1 PRHDT and CDR2 FYEKMQ (reference sequence). CDR3 length: 13 amino acids. CDR3 DNA sequence: TGTGCCAGCAGCCTCCCCGGTGGAAACACCATATATTTT. Translated: CASSLPGGNTIYF.

CDR3 loop: CASSPSGNSEMTDTQYF. The CDR3, as DNA: TGTGCCAGCAGTCCTAGCGGGAATAGCGAAATGACAGATACGCAGTATTTT. The chain employs TRBV12-3 or TRBV12-4 and TRBJ2-3; 9 bases are shared with TRBD2. V was pared by 5 bases and J by 3 bases, with 12 bases of the junction left unmatched. This CDR3 is built from 17 residues.

This sequence joins TRBV5-5 and TRBJ2-3; no clear D gene. Germline CDR1 reads SGHKS; CDR2 reads YYEKEE (reference sequence). With 0 bases removed from V and 0 bases from J, the gap between germline ends came to 20 bases. The CDR3 has 19 amino acids. This CDR3 is CASSLEVSVTGASTDTQYF. CDR3 coding DNA: TGTGCCAGCAGCTTGGAAGTTTCTGTGACCGGAGCTAGCACAGATACGCAGTATTTT.

The CDR3 coding sequence is TGTGCCAGCAGCCGGGGACCGTCTTTAAGCTCTGGGGCCAACGTCCTGACTTTC. This encodes CASSRGPSLSSGANVLTF. This chain connects TRBV4-2 to TRBJ2-6; the D call may be TRBD1 or TRBD2 (5 bases each). CDR1 LGHNA and CDR2 YNFKEQ come from the germline V gene. V gave up 4 bases and J gave up 0 bases, with 16 bases separating them. The length of the CDR3 is 18 residues.